The 21 T cell receptor beta chains given below trace back to one sample, sequenced in a study of CD8 T cells in Susac syndrome (dated 2019 in TCRdb). Receptors were amplified or captured by the immunoSEQ multiplex PCR assay. RNA was extracted using the RNeasy kit, and roughly 0.5 to 1 microgram was reverse transcribed with random hexamers. In-frame beta chains were kept once TCRdb had trimmed the public reads at Q25 with fastp and called clones with MiXCR. Every CDR3 protein is listed once, alongside the most common genes and DNA of its rows. The sample table records under 200,000 distinct CDR3 sequences; approximately 90% of these occur just once. The ten largest clones add up to 0.065% to 0.1% of the sample. The sample was CD4+ T cells from PBMCs. The receptors originated from a human donor in good health.

In DNA, the CDR3 is TGTGCCAGCAGTGAGGCCGGGACAGGGGGAACTGAAGCTTTCTTT. The encoded protein is CASSEAGTGGTEAFF. V usage is TRBV6-1 and J usage is TRBJ1-1, with 11 bases that match TRBD1. Germline CDR1 MNHNS, CDR2 SASEGT. The CDR3 length is 15 residues. The ends lost 3 bases at V and 5 bases at J; junction bases unmatched: 5.

The chain is built from TRBV3-1 and TRBJ2-7; the D is unclear. Germline V gene data show CDR1 as LGHDT and CDR2 as YNNKEL (reference sequence). This CDR3 has 14 amino acids. Trimming took 5 bases from V and 0 from J, leaving 11 bases between them. CDR3 sequence: CASSSDGLSYEQYF. As DNA, the CDR3 is TGTGCCAGCAGCTCGGACGGCCTCTCCTACGAGCAGTACTTC.

For this clonotype: One junction end does not reproduce the germline sequence, and a read error may be involved. The chain recombines TRBV7-7 with TRBJ2-1, with unresolved D. The CDR3 totals 13 residues. Germline V gives CDR1 SSHAT, CDR2 FNYEAQ (reference sequence). The CDR3 DNA is TGTGCTAGCAGCTTAAGCTGGGGCAATGAGCAGTTCTTC. It translates to CASSLSWGNEQFF.

This clonotype appeared a single time. The chain combines TRBV6-4 with TRBJ2-1; D is ambiguous. Looked up from germline, CDR1 is MRHNA and CDR2 is SNTAGT. The CDR3 spans 15 residues. The V gene lost 1 base and the J gene lost 4 bases, with 11 bases spanning the gap. CDR3 nucleotide sequence: TGTGCCAGCAGTGACTACTACAAGCCATACAATGAGCAGTTCTTC. This sequence encodes CASSDYYKPYNEQFF.

The chain's CDR3 is CAWSGITNEKLFF. CDR3 DNA: TGTGCCTGGAGCGGGATAACTAATGAAAAACTGTTTTTT. The chain combines TRBV30 with TRBJ1-4; D is uncertain. Germline V gives CDR1 GTSNPN, CDR2 SVGIG (reference sequence). This CDR3 has 13 residues. Trimming stripped 3 bases from V and 1 base from J, with 6 bases between.

The table lists this clonotype with a count of one. The CDR3 loop is CASSLMGNVQETQYF. CDR3 in DNA: TGTGCCAGCAGCTTAATGGGTAACGTTCAAGAGACCCAGTACTTC. This rearrangement joins TRBV7-9 to TRBJ2-5; D not resolved. With 2 bases removed from V and 2 bases from J, the gap between germline ends came to 12 bases. Germline CDR1 SEHNR, CDR2 FQNEAQ (reference sequence). CDR3 length: 15 amino acids.

This clonotype was observed a few times. The chain uses TRBV6-1 and TRBJ1-5; the D is unclear. The CDR3 extends over 13 amino acids. Per germline, CDR1 MNHNS and CDR2 SASEGT. The V end was cut by 6 bases, the J end by 5 bases, with 11 bases between. The CDR3 bases are TGTGCCAGCAGCTCAGAGGGCGATCAGCCCCAGCATTTT. Translated, it gives CASSSEGDQPQHF.

The chain combines TRBV5-4 with TRBJ2-7; TRBD2 matches 9 bases. The CDR3 runs 16 residues. Germline loops: CDR1 SGHNT, CDR2 YYREEE (reference sequence). Trimming removed 0 bases from V and 7 bases from J; junction bases left unmatched: 11. CDR3 in DNA: TGTGCCAGCAGCTTGGAGGCGGGAGGGCGAAGAGCGGAGCAGTACTTC. Translating gives CASSLEAGGRRAEQYF.

The CDR3 sequence: CASSPRSFAGDLYNEQFF. The CDR3 DNA sequence: TGTGCCAGCAGCCCCCGATCATTTGCGGGAGACCTATACAATGAGCAGTTCTTC. The J gene is TRBJ2-1, the V gene TRBV7-2, with 7 positions matching TRBD2. Germline V lookup: CDR1 SGHTA, CDR2 FQGNSA. This CDR3 region has 18 residues. Germline trimming cut 5 bases from V and 4 bases from J; bases unmatched to any gene: 17. Based on the CDR3 plus reference TRBV7-2 and TRBJ2-1, the full variable domain is GAGVSQSPSNKVTEKGKDVELRCDPISGHTALYWYRQSLGQGLEFLIYFQGNSAPDKSGLPSDRFSAERTGGSVSTLTIQRTQQEDSAVYLCASSPRSFAGDLYNEQFFGPGTRLTVL.

V and J are TRBV19 and TRBJ2-1, with D possibly matching TRBD1 (6 bases). Germline V lookup: CDR1 LNHDA, CDR2 SQIVND (reference sequence). This CDR3 region has 11 residues. Trimming stripped 8 bases from V and 8 bases from J, with 10 bases between. Written as DNA, the CDR3 is TGTGCCAGTGGCAACAGGGATGAGCAGTTCTTC. It specifies CASGNRDEQFF. The whole variable domain, filled in from reference TRBV19 and TRBJ2-1, reads DGGITQSPKYLFRKEGQNVTLSCEQNLNHDAMYWYRQDPGQGLRLIYYSQIVNDFQKGDIAEGYSVSREKKESFPLTVTSAQKNPTAFYLCASGNRDEQFFGPGTRLTVL.

The chain is built from TRBV20-1 and TRBJ1-5; TRBD1 agrees at 8 bases. In germline, CDR1 is DFQATT, CDR2 SNEGSKA (reference sequence). The J segment lost 2 bases and the V segment lost 0 bases, leaving 0 bases of the junction unmatched. The CDR3 has 14 amino acids. The CDR3 DNA sequence: TGCAGTGCTAGAGAACAGGGGGGCAATCAGCCCCAGCATTTT. Translation gives CSAREQGGNQPQHF.

The chain combines TRBV24-1 with TRBJ2-3; TRBD2 might be the D (5 bases). Germline V lookup: CDR1 KGHDR, CDR2 SFDVKD. Trimming removed 2 bases at V and 6 bases at J, with 14 bases between. The CDR3 sequence is 15 residues long. The CDR3 DNA reads TGTGCCACCAGTGATTGGGTTCGGAGCGGCGATACGCAGTATTTT. Its translation is CATSDWVRSGDTQYF.

This clonotype was observed once. This chain connects TRBV19 to TRBJ2-7, with 9 bases identical to TRBD2. Germline CDR1 is LNHDA and CDR2 is SQIVND (reference sequence). The CDR3 is made up of 15 amino acids. The trim removed 5 bases at V and 4 bases at J, leaving 9 bases unmatched. Here the CDR3 DNA reads TGTGCCAGTAGTCTTCGGGCTAGCGGGATTTACGAGCAGTACTTC. Protein sequence: CASSLRASGIYEQYF. The complete variable domain, with remaining parts taken from reference TRBV19 and TRBJ2-7, reads DGGITQSPKYLFRKEGQNVTLSCEQNLNHDAMYWYRQDPGQGLRLIYYSQIVNDFQKGDIAEGYSVSREKKESFPLTVTSAQKNPTAFYLCASSLRASGIYEQYFGPGTRLTVT.

The V gene is TRBV6-1, the J gene TRBJ2-3; D remains unclear. The CDR3 runs to 12 residues. CDR1 is MNHNS and CDR2 is SASEGT in the germline V gene. The V end lost 2 bases, the J end lost 5 bases, and 5 bases lay between the germline ends. The CDR3 region has the DNA TGTGCCAGCAGTGAAATTGAAGATACGCAGTATTTT. It codes for CASSEIEDTQYF.

The chain joins TRBV5-1 to TRBJ2-7, with D unclear. The CDR3 loop spans 15 amino acids. Germline CDR1 SGHRS, CDR2 YFSETQ. V was trimmed by 0 bases and J by 3 bases, leaving 13 bases between them. Written as DNA, the CDR3 is TGCGCCAGCAGCTTGGACGCCACCAAGAACTACGAGCAGTACTTC. Its translation: CASSLDATKNYEQYF.

The J gene is TRBJ1-6, the V gene TRBV18; D gene unclear. Germline V gene sequence: CDR1 KGHSH, CDR2 LQKENI. The CDR3 has 16 residues. V was pared by 1 base and J by 10 bases, with 17 bases between. CDR3 bases: TGTGCCAGCTCACCACAGCACGGAGGTATACAGTCACCCCTCCACTTT. Its translation is CASSPQHGGIQSPLHF.

The chain employs TRBV20-1 and TRBJ1-1, with D unresolved. Between the trimmed V and J ends, which lost 0 bases and 6 bases, there was a span of 11 bases. Germline loops: CDR1 DFQATT, CDR2 SNEGSKA (reference sequence). The CDR3 is made up of 13 amino acids. The CDR3 sequence: CSARDSFQAEAFF. CDR3 nucleotides: TGCAGTGCTAGAGACAGCTTCCAAGCTGAAGCTTTCTTT.

CDR3 sequence: CSVPDGYYEQYF. In DNA, the CDR3 is TGCAGCGTTCCGGACGGTTACTACGAGCAGTACTTC. The chain is built from TRBV29-1 and TRBJ2-7; D uncertain. V dropped 5 bases and J dropped 3 bases, with 11 bases sitting between them. This CDR3 is built from 12 residues. Germline V lookup: CDR1 SQVTM, CDR2 ANQGSEA.

The chain uses TRBV7-9 and TRBJ2-7; the D is unclear. V lost 0 bases, J lost 3 bases, and 9 bases lay in between. Germline loops: CDR1 SEHNR, CDR2 FQNEAQ (reference sequence). This CDR3 comprises 14 residues. CDR3 sequence (DNA): TGTGCCAGCAGCTTAGCCCAGGAGTTCTACGAGCAGTACTTC. As protein: CASSLAQEFYEQYF.

The rearrangement links TRBV5-6 to TRBJ2-5; TRBD1 might be the D (7 bases). This CDR3 is 15 amino acids long. CDR1 and CDR2 (germline): SGHDT, YYEEEE. The V end lost 4 bases, the J end lost 0 bases, and 13 bases lay between the germline ends. CDR3 sequence: CASSRTGGYQETQYF. The CDR3 bases are TGTGCCAGCAGCCGGACAGGAGGGTACCAAGAGACCCAGTACTTC.

This clonotype has just one count. The chain joins TRBV7-3 to TRBJ2-1; 10 bases agree with TRBD1. The trim removed 6 bases at V and 7 bases at J, leaving 3 bases unmatched. Germline lookup yields CDR1 SGHTA and CDR2 FQGTGA. This CDR3 has 13 amino acids. CDR3: CASRRTGGNEQFF. The CDR3 DNA sequence: TGTGCCAGCAGGCGGACAGGGGGGAATGAGCAGTTCTTC. Supplemented by reference TRBV7-3 and TRBJ2-1, the full variable domain reads GAGVSQTPSNKVTEKGKYVELRCDPISGHTALYWYRQSLGQGPEFLIYFQGTGAADDSGLPNDRFFAVRPEGSVSTLKIQRTERGDSAVYLCASRRTGGNEQFFGPGTRLTVL.